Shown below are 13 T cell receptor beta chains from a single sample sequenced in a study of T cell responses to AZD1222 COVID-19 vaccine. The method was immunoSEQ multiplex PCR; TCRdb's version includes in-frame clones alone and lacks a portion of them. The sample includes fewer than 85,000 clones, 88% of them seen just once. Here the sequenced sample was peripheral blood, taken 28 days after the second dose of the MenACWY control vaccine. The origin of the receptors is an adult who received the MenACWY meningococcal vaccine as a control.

The CDR3 nucleotides are TGTGCCAGCAGCGCGGACAGGGTGGCCTATGGCTACACCTTC. It encodes CASSADRVAYGYTF. V is TRBV6-5 and J is TRBJ1-2; 8 bases are shared with TRBD1. The CDR3 is 14 residues long. V was clipped by 6 bases and J by 4 bases; unmatched bases: 7. Germline V gene sequence: CDR1 MNHEY, CDR2 SVGAGI.

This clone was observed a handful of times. CDR3 in amino acids: CASSIELRSNYGYTF. The CDR3 DNA sequence: TGTGCCAGTAGTATAGAACTGCGCAGCAACTATGGCTACACCTTC. The chain joins TRBV19 to TRBJ1-2; D gene unclear. Germline-derived CDR1 and CDR2 are LNHDA and SQIVND (reference sequence). Trimming shortened V by 0 bases and J by 2 bases, and 10 bases separated the two germline ends. This CDR3 is 15 amino acids long.

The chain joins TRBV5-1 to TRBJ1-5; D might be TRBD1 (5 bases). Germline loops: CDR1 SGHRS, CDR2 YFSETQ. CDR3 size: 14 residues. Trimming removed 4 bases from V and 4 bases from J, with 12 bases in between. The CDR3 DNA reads TGCGCCAGCAGCCCCGACAGCGGGAATCAGCCCCAGCATTTT. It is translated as CASSPDSGNQPQHF. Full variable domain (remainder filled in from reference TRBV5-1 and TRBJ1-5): KAGVTQTPRYLIKTRGQQVTLSCSPISGHRSVSWYQQTPGQGLQFLFEYFSETQRNKGNFPGRFSGRQFSNSRSEMNVSTLELGDSALYLCASSPDSGNQPQHFGDGTRLSIL.

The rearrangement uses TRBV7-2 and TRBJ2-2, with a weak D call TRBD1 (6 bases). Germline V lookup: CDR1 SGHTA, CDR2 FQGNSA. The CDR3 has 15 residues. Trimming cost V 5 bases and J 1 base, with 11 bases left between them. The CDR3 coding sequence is TGTGCCAGCAGCGGACAGTCCCTGAACACCGGGGAGCTGTTTTTT. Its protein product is CASSGQSLNTGELFF.

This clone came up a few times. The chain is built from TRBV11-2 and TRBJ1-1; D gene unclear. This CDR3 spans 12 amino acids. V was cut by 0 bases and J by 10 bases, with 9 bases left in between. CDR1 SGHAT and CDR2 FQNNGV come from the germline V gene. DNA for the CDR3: TGTGCCAGCAGCTTAGATATGAGTCGAGCTTTCTTT. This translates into CASSLDMSRAFF.

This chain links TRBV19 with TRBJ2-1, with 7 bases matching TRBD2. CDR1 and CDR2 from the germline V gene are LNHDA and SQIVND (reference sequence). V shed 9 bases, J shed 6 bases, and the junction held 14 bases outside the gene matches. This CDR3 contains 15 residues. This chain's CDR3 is CASSPYSGGINEQFF. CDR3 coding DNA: TGTGCCAGCTCACCTTATTCCGGGGGGATCAATGAGCAGTTCTTC.

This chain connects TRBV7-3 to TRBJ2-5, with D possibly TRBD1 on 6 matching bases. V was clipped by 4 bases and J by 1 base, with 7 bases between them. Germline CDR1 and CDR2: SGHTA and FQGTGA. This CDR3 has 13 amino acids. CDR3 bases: TGTGCCAGCAGCTACAGGGCCCAAGAGACCCAGTACTTC. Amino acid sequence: CASSYRAQETQYF. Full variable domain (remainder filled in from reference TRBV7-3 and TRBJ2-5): GAGVSQTPSNKVTEKGKYVELRCDPISGHTALYWYRQSLGQGPEFLIYFQGTGAADDSGLPNDRFFAVRPEGSVSTLKIQRTERGDSAVYLCASSYRAQETQYFGPGTRLLVL.

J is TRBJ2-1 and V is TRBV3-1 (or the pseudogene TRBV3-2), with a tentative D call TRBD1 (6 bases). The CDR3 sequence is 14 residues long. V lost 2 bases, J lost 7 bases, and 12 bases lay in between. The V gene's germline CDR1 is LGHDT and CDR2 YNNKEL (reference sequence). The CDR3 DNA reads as TGTGCCAGCAGCCAACCGACAGGACGGAATGAGCAGTTCTTC. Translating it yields CASSQPTGRNEQFF.

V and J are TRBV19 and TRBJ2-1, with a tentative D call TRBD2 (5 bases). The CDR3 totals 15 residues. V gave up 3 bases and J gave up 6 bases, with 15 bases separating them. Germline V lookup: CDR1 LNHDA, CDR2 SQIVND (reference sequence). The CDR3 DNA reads TGTGCCAGTAGTATCTTTGCGGAGGAATTCAATGAGCAGTTCTTC. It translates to CASSIFAEEFNEQFF.

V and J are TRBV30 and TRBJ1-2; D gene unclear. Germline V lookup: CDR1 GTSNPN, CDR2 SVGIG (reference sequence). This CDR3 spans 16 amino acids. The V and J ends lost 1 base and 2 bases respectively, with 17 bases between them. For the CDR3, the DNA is TGTGCCTGGAGTGGGATAGGAGGGAGGAGGAACTATGGCTACACCTTC. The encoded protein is CAWSGIGGRRNYGYTF.

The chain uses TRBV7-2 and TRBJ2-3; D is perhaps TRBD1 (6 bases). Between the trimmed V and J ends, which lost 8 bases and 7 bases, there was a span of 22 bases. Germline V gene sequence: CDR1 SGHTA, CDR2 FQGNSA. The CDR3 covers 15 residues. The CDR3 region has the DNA TGTGCCAGCGGAATTGCTCGAGGGGGTTGGTATACGCAGTATTTT. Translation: CASGIARGGWYTQYF.

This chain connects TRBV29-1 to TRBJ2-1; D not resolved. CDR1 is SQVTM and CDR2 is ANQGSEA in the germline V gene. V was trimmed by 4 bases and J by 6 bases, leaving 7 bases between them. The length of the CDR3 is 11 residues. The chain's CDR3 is CSVVGFNEQFF. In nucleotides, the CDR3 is TGCAGCGTTGTAGGTTTCAATGAGCAGTTCTTC.

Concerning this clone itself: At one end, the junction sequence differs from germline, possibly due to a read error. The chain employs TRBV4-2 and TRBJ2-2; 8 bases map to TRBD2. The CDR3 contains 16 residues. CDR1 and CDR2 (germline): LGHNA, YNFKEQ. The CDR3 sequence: CASSQDRLANSGELFF. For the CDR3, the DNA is TGTGCCAGCAGCCAAGATAGACTAGCGAACTCCGGGGAGCTGTTTTTT.